The 12 T cell receptor beta chains below all came from one sample that was sequenced in a study of T-cell memory formation after mild COVID-19. TCRdb processed the 5' RACE reads anew with MiXCR; each CDR3 protein has one entry. The sample includes roughly 200,000 distinct CDR3 sequences, about a sixth of them seen just once. The sequencing input was PBMCs or a T cell subset sorted from them (not recorded which). These receptors all come from an adult woman who had mild COVID-19 (a few samples of this study predate the infection). Cell type and time point are not known.

This chain links TRBV12-3 or TRBV12-4 with TRBJ2-1, with D uncertain. V was pared by 7 bases and J by 2 bases, with 9 bases between. The CDR3 is made up of 13 amino acids. In DNA, the CDR3 is TGTGCCAGCAAGGAGAGCCCCTACAATGAGCAGTTCTTC. It translates to CASKESPYNEQFF.

The chain links TRBV12-3 or TRBV12-4 to TRBJ2-2, with D tentatively TRBD1 (5 bases). V was pared by 2 bases and J by 0 bases, with 7 bases between. The CDR3 has 15 residues. The CDR3 reads CASSLRTPNTGELFF. The CDR3, as DNA: TGTGCCAGCAGTTTACGGACACCGAACACCGGGGAGCTGTTTTTT.

This clonotype appeared a few times. The chain uses TRBV2 and TRBJ1-2; D is unresolved. With 6 bases removed from V and 3 bases from J, the gap between germline ends came to 11 bases. The CDR3 spans 13 residues. Germline values: CDR1 SNHLY, CDR2 FYNNEI. CDR3 in DNA: TGTGCCAGCAGCCGTATCAGCGACTATGGCTACACCTTC. Protein: CASSRISDYGYTF. The full variable domain, completed using reference TRBV2 and TRBJ1-2, is EPEVTQTPSHQVTQMGQEVILRCVPISNHLYFYWYRQILGQKVEFLVSFYNNEISEKSEIFDDQFSVERPDGSNFTLKIRSTKLEDSAMYFCASSRISDYGYTFGSGTRLTVV.

This clonotype was seen many times. This sequence joins TRBV5-1 and TRBJ1-5; 8 nucleotides agree with TRBD1. This CDR3 comprises 15 residues. Germline V CDR1 and CDR2: SGHRS, YFSETQ. V trimming: 3 bases; J trimming: 4 bases; junction bases outside the gene matches: 6. The CDR3 here is CASSSDGQGNQPQHF. The CDR3 bases are TGCGCCAGCAGCTCGGATGGACAGGGAAATCAGCCCCAGCATTTT.

CDR3 bases: TGTGCCAGCAGCTTGTGGATCACTGACACAGATACGCAGTATTTT. It translates to CASSLWITDTDTQYF. This chain uses TRBV5-5 with TRBJ2-3, with D uncertain. This CDR3 has 15 amino acids. CDR1 and CDR2 (germline): SGHKS, YYEKEE (reference sequence). Trimming stripped 1 base from V and 2 bases from J, with 11 bases between.

This clonotype was seen a few times. The V call is TRBV5-1, the J call TRBJ2-1, with a weak D call TRBD2 (7 bases). The CDR3 consists of 15 residues. Germline CDR1 SGHRS, CDR2 YFSETQ. V was shortened by 2 bases and J by 1 base, with 10 bases between the two germline ends. This CDR3 is CASSLGGESYNEQFF. The CDR3 bases are TGCGCCAGCAGCTTAGGGGGGGAGTCCTACAATGAGCAGTTCTTC.

This clonotype occurred a few times. The chain's CDR3 is CASSNPGAPYEQYF. As DNA, the CDR3 is TGTGCCAGCAGCAACCCAGGGGCCCCTTACGAGCAGTACTTC. V is TRBV7-9 and J is TRBJ2-7; TRBD1 might be the D (6 bases). CDR1 SEHNR and CDR2 FQNEAQ come from the germline V gene (reference sequence). The CDR3 has 14 amino acids. Deletions cut 5 bases from V and 4 bases from J, with 15 bases between.

The chain recombines TRBV7-3 with TRBJ1-2; D gene ambiguous. Trimming removed 0 bases from V and 3 bases from J, with 5 bases in between. Germline loops: CDR1 SGHTA, CDR2 FQGTGA. The CDR3 runs to 13 residues. CDR3 nucleotide sequence: TGTGCCAGCAGCTTAACGAACGACTATGGCTACACCTTC. Residues: CASSLTNDYGYTF. The full variable domain, completed using reference TRBV7-3 and TRBJ1-2, is GAGVSQTPSNKVTEKGKYVELRCDPISGHTALYWYRQSLGQGPEFLIYFQGTGAADDSGLPNDRFFAVRPEGSVSTLKIQRTERGDSAVYLCASSLTNDYGYTFGSGTRLTVV.

The rearrangement joins TRBV12-3 or TRBV12-4 to TRBJ2-1; 9 bases match TRBD1. CDR3 length: 14 residues. The junction had 2 bases not matched to a gene; V was cut back by 2 bases and J by 6 bases. The CDR3, as DNA: TGTGCCAGCAGTTTAAGGGACAGGGTCAATGAGCAGTTCTTC. Its translation is CASSLRDRVNEQFF.

The table lists this clonotype with many counts. The V gene is TRBV6-5, the J gene TRBJ2-5, with 7 positions matching TRBD2. Trimming at V came to 7 bases and at J to 2 bases, leaving 7 bases not matched to a gene. The CDR3 is 14 residues long. The germline V gene encodes CDR1 MNHEY and CDR2 SVGAGI. The CDR3 sequence: CASTAGRGQETQYF. In DNA, the CDR3 is TGTGCCAGCACCGCGGGGCGGGGGCAAGAGACCCAGTACTTC.

The CDR3 protein is CATSDPAGTGNTIYF. As DNA, the CDR3 is TGTGCCACCAGTGATCCCGCGGGAACTGGAAACACCATATATTTT. V and J are TRBV24-1 and TRBJ1-3; D not certain. CDR1 is KGHDR and CDR2 is SFDVKD in the germline V gene. The CDR3 has 15 amino acids. The V gene lost 3 bases and the J gene lost 2 bases, with 10 bases spanning the gap.

The chain couples TRBV24-1 to TRBJ2-5, with TRBD1 matching over 8 bases. CDR3 length equals 16 residues. V shed 5 bases and J 4 bases; nucleotides not matched to a gene: 11. Germline loops: CDR1 KGHDR, CDR2 SFDVKD. CDR3 DNA sequence: TGTGCCACCAGTGCCTTGGGCACCGGACAGGGAGAGACCCAGTACTTC. Translation gives CATSALGTGQGETQYF.